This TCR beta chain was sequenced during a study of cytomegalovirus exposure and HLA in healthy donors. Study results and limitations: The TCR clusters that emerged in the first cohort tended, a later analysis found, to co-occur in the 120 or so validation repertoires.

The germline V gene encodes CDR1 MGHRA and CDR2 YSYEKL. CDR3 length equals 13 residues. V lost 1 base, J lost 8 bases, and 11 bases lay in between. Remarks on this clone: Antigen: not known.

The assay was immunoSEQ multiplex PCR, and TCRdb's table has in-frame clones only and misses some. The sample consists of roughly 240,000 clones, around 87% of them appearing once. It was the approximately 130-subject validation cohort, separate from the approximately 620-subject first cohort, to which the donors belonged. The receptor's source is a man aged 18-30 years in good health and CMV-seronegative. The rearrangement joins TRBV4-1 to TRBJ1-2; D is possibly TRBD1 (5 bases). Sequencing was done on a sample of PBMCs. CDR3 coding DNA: TGCGCCAGCAGCCAAGTGGGGGAGGGAGGCTACACCTTC. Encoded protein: CASSQVGEGGYTF.